The 14 T cell receptor beta chains given below trace back to one sample, sequenced in a study of T cell responses to AZD1222 COVID-19 vaccine. Libraries were prepared by immunoSEQ multiplex PCR; TCRdb keeps only in-frame clonotypes and omits some of them. This sample has 90,000 to 150,000 clones, with 88% found just once. The sequencing used peripheral blood, collected on day 0 of AZD1222 vaccination. These receptor sequences come from an adult in good health.

The chain recombines TRBV4-1 with TRBJ2-3; D possibly corresponds to TRBD2 (7 bases). This CDR3 comprises 17 residues. Trimming pared 1 base from V and 3 bases from J, leaving 17 bases between. Germline loops: CDR1 MGHRA, CDR2 YSYEKL. The CDR3 region has the DNA TGCGCCAGCAGCCAAGGAGGGAGGGCAGGGGTGACAGATACGCAGTATTTT. This translates into CASSQGGRAGVTDTQYF.

V gene TRBV20-1 combines with J gene TRBJ1-6; no reliable D call. CDR1 and CDR2 (germline): DFQATT, SNEGSKA (reference sequence). V was clipped by 3 bases and J by 12 bases, with 12 bases between them. The CDR3 runs to 12 residues. The CDR3 DNA reads as TGCAGTGCTAGTGATGGGTTTGTACCCCTCCACTTT. The encoded protein is CSASDGFVPLHF.

This chain connects TRBV15 to TRBJ1-5, with D hard to call. V lost 4 bases, J lost 9 bases, and 16 bases lay in between. The germline gives CDR1 LNHNV, CDR2 YYDKDF (reference sequence). The CDR3 has 14 amino acids. The CDR3: CATSTWQALRPQHF. In DNA form, the CDR3 reads TGTGCCACCAGCACCTGGCAGGCCCTCCGGCCCCAGCATTTT.

The chain combines TRBV24-1 with TRBJ1-2; D might be TRBD1 (5 bases). Germline loops: CDR1 KGHDR, CDR2 SFDVKD. Trimming removed 4 bases from V and 4 bases from J, with 9 bases in between. This CDR3 is built from 13 residues. Written as DNA, the CDR3 is TGTGCCACCAGTGAGGGCGGGGGCTATGGCTACACCTTC. Protein product: CATSEGGGYGYTF.

This chain connects TRBV15 to TRBJ1-4, with a possible D match to TRBD1 (5 bases). V was shortened by 6 bases and J by 1 base, with 12 bases between the two germline ends. The germline V gene has CDR1 LNHNV and CDR2 YYDKDF (reference sequence). The CDR3 has 15 residues. The CDR3 here is CATRPNRRTNEKLFF. The DNA of the CDR3 is TGTGCCACCAGACCGAACAGGAGAACTAATGAAAAACTGTTTTTT.

On this clone: The sample holds other DNA sequences that translate to the same CDR3. The chain combines TRBV18 with TRBJ2-7; no firm D call. The V and J ends lost 3 bases and 2 bases respectively, with 5 bases between them. Germline CDR1 reads KGHSH; CDR2 reads LQKENI. The length of the CDR3 is 12 residues. The CDR3 nucleotides are TGTGCCAGCTCACCGGGTCCCTACGAGCAGTACTTC. Amino acid sequence: CASSPGPYEQYF.

The gene calls are TRBV3-1 (or the pseudogene TRBV3-2) and TRBJ2-7; 8 bases align to TRBD2. CDR1 LGHDT and CDR2 YNNKEL come from the germline V gene (reference sequence). Trimming removed 2 bases from V and 5 bases from J; junction bases left unmatched: 8. The CDR3 is made up of 15 amino acids. CDR3 residues: CASSQWTSKKNEQYF. The CDR3 coding sequence is TGTGCCAGCAGCCAATGGACTAGCAAGAAGAACGAGCAGTACTTC.

This rearrangement joins TRBV19 to TRBJ1-1; maybe TRBD1 (6 bases). Germline CDR1 and CDR2: LNHDA and SQIVND (reference sequence). The V end lost 5 bases, the J end lost 0 bases, and 10 bases lay between the germline ends. This CDR3 is built from 14 residues. The CDR3 nucleotides read TGTGCCAGTAGTGGGACACAGCTGAACACTGAAGCTTTCTTT. This sequence encodes CASSGTQLNTEAFF.

This clone was picked up one time. The V gene is TRBV18, the J gene TRBJ2-1; the D gene is possibly TRBD2 (5 bases). The CDR3 sequence is 16 residues long. V was cut by 0 bases and J by 0 bases, with 9 bases left in between. Germline CDR1 is KGHSH and CDR2 is LQKENI. The CDR3 sequence is CASSPPAGLSYNEQFF. In nucleotides, the CDR3 is TGTGCCAGCTCACCACCGGCAGGACTCTCCTACAATGAGCAGTTCTTC.

V gene TRBV7-2 combines with J gene TRBJ2-5; 9 nucleotides agree with TRBD2. The CDR3 runs to 16 residues. V dropped 1 base and J dropped 4; count of bases not matched to a gene: 7. Germline values: CDR1 SGHTA, CDR2 FQGNSA. The CDR3 DNA reads TGTGCCAGCAGCTTAGTGGGCGGGGGGGCCGGAGAGACCCAGTACTTC. It yields the protein CASSLVGGGAGETQYF.

The V gene is TRBV5-5, the J gene TRBJ1-2, with 9 bases matching TRBD1. The V segment lost 4 bases and the J segment 2 bases; nucleotides outside the gene matches: 6. Germline V gives CDR1 SGHKS, CDR2 YYEKEE (reference sequence). This CDR3 comprises 15 residues. The CDR3 region has the DNA TGTGCCAGCAGCCGGCGGGACAGGGAGAACTATGGCTACACCTTC. It codes for CASSRRDRENYGYTF. Filled out from reference TRBV5-5 and TRBJ1-2, the complete variable domain reads DAGVTQSPTHLIKTRGQQVTLRCSPISGHKSVSWYQQVLGQGPQFIFQYYEKEERGRGNFPDRFSARQFPNYSSELNVNALLLGDSALYLCASSRRDRENYGYTFGSGTRLTVV.

The chain recombines TRBV2 with TRBJ2-2, with 8 bases fitting TRBD1. CDR1 is SNHLY and CDR2 is FYNNEI in the germline V gene. There are 12 residues in the CDR3. Trimming removed 10 bases from V and 5 bases from J; junction bases left unmatched: 3. CDR3 DNA sequence: TGTGCCACCTACAGGGGGACCGGGGAGCTGTTTTTT. Residues: CATYRGTGELFF. The full variable domain, in which reference TRBV2 and TRBJ2-2 provide the parts outside the CDR3, is EPEVTQTPSHQVTQMGQEVILRCVPISNHLYFYWYRQILGQKVEFLVSFYNNEISEKSEIFDDQFSVERPDGSNFTLKIRSTKLEDSAMYFCATYRGTGELFFGEGSRLTVL.

The genes are TRBV5-4 and TRBJ1-2; 9 bases fit TRBD1. The CDR3 spans 14 residues. Per germline, CDR1 SGHNT and CDR2 YYREEE (reference sequence). The V and J ends lost 1 base and 8 bases, in that order; junction bases with no gene match: 6. The CDR3 DNA follows: TGTGCCAGCAGCTTGAGACAGGGGGGCTTAGGCTACACCTTC. Amino acid sequence: CASSLRQGGLGYTF.

The V and J genes are TRBV19 and TRBJ2-7; tentatively, D is TRBD1 or TRBD2 (5 bases each). CDR3 length: 16 residues. The germline V and J ends were trimmed by 1 base and 2 bases, with 15 bases remaining between them. CDR1 is LNHDA, CDR2 SQIVND, per germline (reference sequence). The CDR3 here is CASSIAAGTVTYEQYF. The CDR3 DNA follows: TGTGCCAGTAGTATAGCCGCCGGGACCGTTACCTACGAGCAGTACTTC. Together with reference TRBV19 and TRBJ2-7, the CDR3 gives the full variable domain: DGGITQSPKYLFRKEGQNVTLSCEQNLNHDAMYWYRQDPGQGLRLIYYSQIVNDFQKGDIAEGYSVSREKKESFPLTVTSAQKNPTAFYLCASSIAAGTVTYEQYFGPGTRLTVT.